This T cell receptor beta chain derives from a study of spatial heterogeneity in lung cancer. This clonotype was seen more than once but under ten times. The antigen remains undetermined. Study-level results: In blood, ubiquitous expanded tumor TCRs appeared more at resection than follow-up.

Time point of the sample: sample taken at primary tumor resection. The study sequenced unsorted whole RNA from tumor, nontumor lung or frozen PBMC. Donors were around 70 untreated early-stage non-small cell lung cancer patients. Every TCR cDNA molecule bore a unique molecular identifier. TCRdb independently ran MiXCR on the 5' RACE reads; one entry per CDR3 protein. The table lists around 60,000 distinct CDR3 sequences, approximately 8.9% of them singletons. The CDR3 extends over 12 amino acids. Trimming took 7 bases from V and 5 from J; bases not matched to a gene: 3. CDR1 is SQVTM and CDR2 is ANQGSEA in the germline V gene.

The rearrangement links TRBV29-1 to TRBJ2-5; 11 bases line up with TRBD2. The sequence was obtained from a female donor with early-stage non-small cell lung cancer. The sequencing used PBMCs, collected at surgery. The DNA for the CDR3 is TGCAGCGCTACTAGCGGGAGCGAGACCCAGTACTTC. This codes for CSATSGSETQYF.